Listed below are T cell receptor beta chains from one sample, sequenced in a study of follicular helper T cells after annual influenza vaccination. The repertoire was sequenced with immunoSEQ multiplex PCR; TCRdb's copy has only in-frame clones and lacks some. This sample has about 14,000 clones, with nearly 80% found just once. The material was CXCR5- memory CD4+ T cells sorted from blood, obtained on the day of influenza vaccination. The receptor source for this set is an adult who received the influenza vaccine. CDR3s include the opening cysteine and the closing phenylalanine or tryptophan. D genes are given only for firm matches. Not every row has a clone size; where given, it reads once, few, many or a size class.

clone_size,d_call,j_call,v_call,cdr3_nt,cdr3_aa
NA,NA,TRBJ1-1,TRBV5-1,TGCGCCAGCAGCTTAGAACAGGTCCAATCAATGAACACTGAAGCTTTCTTT,CASSLEQVQSMNTEAFF
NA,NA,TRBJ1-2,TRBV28,TGTGCCAGCACTACAGAGGGAAAGCACTACACCTTC,CASTTEGKHYTF
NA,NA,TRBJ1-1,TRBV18,TGTGCCAGCTCACCACTAAGATCGGGGCAGGCGAACACTGAAGCTTTCTTT,CASSPLRSGQANTEAFF
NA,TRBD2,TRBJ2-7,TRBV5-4,TGTGCCAGCAGCGTAGCGGGGGATTACGAGCAGTACTTC,CASSVAGDYEQYF
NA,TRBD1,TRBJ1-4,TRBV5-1,TGCGCCAGCAGCTTGACAGGGGGCGTCACTAATGAAAAACTGTTTTTT,CASSLTGGVTNEKLFF
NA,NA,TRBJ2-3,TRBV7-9,TGTGCCAGCAGCTTAGGAGACAGGAGCACAGATACGCAGTATTTT,CASSLGDRSTDTQYF
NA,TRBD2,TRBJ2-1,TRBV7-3,TGTGCCAGCAGCTTATTAGCGGGGGAGCAGTTCTTC,CASSLLAGEQFF
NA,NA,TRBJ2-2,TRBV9,TGTGCCAGCAGCCCCGGTTGGGGGTCCACCGGGGAGCTGTTTTTT,CASSPGWGSTGELFF
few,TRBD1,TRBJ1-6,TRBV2,TGTGCCAGCAGTGAAGGAGACAGGGGTAATTCACCCCTCCACTTT,CASSEGDRGNSPLHF
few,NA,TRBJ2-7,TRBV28,TGTGCCAGCAGTACAGGGTTGGGGGAGCAGTACTTC,CASSTGLGEQYF
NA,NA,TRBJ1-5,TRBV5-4,TGTGCCAGCAGCTTGGACAGCAATCAGCCCCAGCATTTT,CASSLDSNQPQHF
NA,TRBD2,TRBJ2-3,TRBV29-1,TGCAGCGTTGGGGGGACTAGCGGGGGCACAGATACGCAGTATTTT,CSVGGTSGGTDTQYF
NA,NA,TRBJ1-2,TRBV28,TGTGCCAGCGGCGGGGGAAACTATGGCTACACCTTC,CASGGGNYGYTF
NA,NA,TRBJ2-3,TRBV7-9,TGTGCCAGCAGCCCCTGGAGCTCGGTGGGTACGCAGTATTTT,CASSPWSSVGTQYF
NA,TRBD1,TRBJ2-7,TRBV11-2,TGTGCCAGCAGCCTAACTGGGGGGACAGGGGATCCCTACGAGCAGTACTTC,CASSLTGGTGDPYEQYF
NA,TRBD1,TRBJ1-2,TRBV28,TGTGCCAGCAGTAAACTAACAGGGGGCGACTATGGCTACACCTTC,CASSKLTGGDYGYTF
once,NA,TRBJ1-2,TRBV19,TGTGCCAGTACGCCCGACGGGGAGGGTGGCTACACCTTC,CASTPDGEGGYTF
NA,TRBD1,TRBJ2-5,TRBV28,TGTGCCAGCAGTTCATCCGGGACAGGGAGAGAGACCCAGTACTTC,CASSSSGTGRETQYF
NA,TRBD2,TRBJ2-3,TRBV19,TGTGCCAGTAGTTCCGACCGACTAGCGGGGTATTTTGATACGCAGTATTTT,CASSSDRLAGYFDTQYF
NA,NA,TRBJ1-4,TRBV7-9,TGTGCCAGCAGCTTAGGTGACAGGAGGGATGAAAAACTGTTTTTT,CASSLGDRRDEKLFF
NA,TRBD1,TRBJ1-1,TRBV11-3,TGTGCCAGCAGCAAAGCAGGGGGGGTGAACACTGAAGCTTTCTTT,CASSKAGGVNTEAFF
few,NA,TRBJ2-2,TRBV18,TGTGCCAGCTCGCCTCGACGGACCGGGGAGCTGTTTTTT,CASSPRRTGELFF
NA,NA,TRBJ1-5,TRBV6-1,TGTGCCAGAGGGAATCAGCCCCAGCATTTT,CARGNQPQHF
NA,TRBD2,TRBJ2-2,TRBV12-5,TGTGCTAGTGCCAAAGCGGGGGGCTTAAACACCGGGGAGCTGTTTTTT,CASAKAGGLNTGELFF
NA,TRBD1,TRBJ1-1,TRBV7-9,TGTGCCAGCAGCTTGTCCGGGACAGCGAACACTGAAGCTTTCTTT,CASSLSGTANTEAFF
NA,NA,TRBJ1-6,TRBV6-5,TGTGCCAGCAGCCTACAGGGATATAATTCACCCCTCCACTTT,CASSLQGYNSPLHF
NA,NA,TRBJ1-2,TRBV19,TGTGCCAGTAGTATATTGGGGGAGGCCGGCTACACCTTC,CASSILGEAGYTF